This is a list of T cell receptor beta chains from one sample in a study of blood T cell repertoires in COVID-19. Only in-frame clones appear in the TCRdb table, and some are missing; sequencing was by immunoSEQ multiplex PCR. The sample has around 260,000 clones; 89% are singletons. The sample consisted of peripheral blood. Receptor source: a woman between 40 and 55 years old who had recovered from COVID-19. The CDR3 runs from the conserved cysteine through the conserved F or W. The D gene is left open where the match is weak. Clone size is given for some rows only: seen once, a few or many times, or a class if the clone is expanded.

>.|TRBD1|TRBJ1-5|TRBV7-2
TGTGCCAGCAGCTCCGTCGGGGCAGGGGGCCGTCAGCCCCAGCATTTT
CASSSVGAGGRQPQHF
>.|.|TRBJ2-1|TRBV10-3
TGTGCCATCATGGGGAGCTCCTACAATGAGCAGTTCTTC
CAIMGSSYNEQFF
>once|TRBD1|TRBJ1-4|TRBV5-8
TGTGCCAGCAGCTCCGGACAGGGCGTTAATGAAAAACTGTTTTTT
CASSSGQGVNEKLFF
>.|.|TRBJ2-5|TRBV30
TGTGCCTGGACCCTAGGGGGAGAGACCCAGTACTTC
CAWTLGGETQYF
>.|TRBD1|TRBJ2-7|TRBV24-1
TGTGCCACCTCCTCGGCGGACAGGGGGATCAACGAGCAGTACTTC
CATSSADRGINEQYF
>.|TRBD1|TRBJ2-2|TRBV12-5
TGTGCTAGTGGTTTGTACAGGGGTTCGGGCACCGGGGAGCTGTTTTTT
CASGLYRGSGTGELFF
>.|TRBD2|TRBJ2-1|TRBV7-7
TGTGCTAGCAGCTTAGGACTAGCGGGAGTCGATGAGCAGTTCTTC
CASSLGLAGVDEQFF
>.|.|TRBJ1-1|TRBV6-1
TGTGCCAGCAGTGAGCGAAACCCTGAAGCTTTCTTT
CASSERNPEAFF
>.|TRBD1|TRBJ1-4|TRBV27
TGTGCCAGCAGGTCTTACCAGGGGGCAAGAGAAAAACTGTTTTTT
CASRSYQGAREKLFF
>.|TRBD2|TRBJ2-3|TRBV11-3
TGTGCCAGCAGCCCCCTAGCGGGAGGCACAGATACGCAGTATTTT
CASSPLAGGTDTQYF
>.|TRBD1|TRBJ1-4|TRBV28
TGTGCCAGCAGCGAGGCAGGGGGAGTGGAAAAACTGTTTTTT
CASSEAGGVEKLFF
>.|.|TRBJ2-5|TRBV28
TGTGCCAGCAGTTCAGGGTTCCAAGAGACCCAGTACTTC
CASSSGFQETQYF
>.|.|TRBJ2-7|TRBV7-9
TGTGCCAGCAGCCCCGAGAAAAGCTCCTACGAGCAGTACTTC
CASSPEKSSYEQYF
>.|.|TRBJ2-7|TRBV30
TGTGCCTGGAGTGGGAAAGGAGTGGGAGACGTAGTTTTCGCGTACTTC
CAWSGKGVGDVVFAYF
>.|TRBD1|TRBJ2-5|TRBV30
TGTGCCTGGGGCGGAGACAGGGTCCCAGAGACCCAGTACTTC
CAWGGDRVPETQYF
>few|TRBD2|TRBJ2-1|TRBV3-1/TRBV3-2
TGTGCCAGCAGCCCCGCCCAGCGGGAGTGGAACAATGAGCAGTTCTTC
CASSPAQREWNNEQFF
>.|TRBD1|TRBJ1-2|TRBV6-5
TGTGCCAGCAGAGTTACTCAGGGACAGCGGAATGGCTACACCTTC
CASRVTQGQRNGYTF
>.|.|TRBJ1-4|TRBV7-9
TGTGCCAGCAGCTTCCAGGGGTTGCCTCCTAATGAAAAACTGTTTTTT
CASSFQGLPPNEKLFF
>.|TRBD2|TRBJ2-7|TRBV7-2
TGTGCCAGCAGCTTAGTGGCGGGAGCCGGCGAGCAGTACTTC
CASSLVAGAGEQYF
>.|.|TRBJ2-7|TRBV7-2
TGTGCCAGCAGCCAGGCCCTACAGTCCTACGAGCAGTACTTC
CASSQALQSYEQYF
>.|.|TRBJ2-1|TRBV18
TGTGCCAGCTCACCTTCAGCCTACAATGAGCAGTTCTTC
CASSPSAYNEQFF
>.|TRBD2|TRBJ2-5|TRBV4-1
TGCGCCAGCAGCCAAAACCCGGGACTAGCGGGAGTAGGGGAGACCCAGTACTTC
CASSQNPGLAGVGETQYF
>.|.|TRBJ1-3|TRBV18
TGTGCCAGCTCCCGCAACAGGGACTACAACACCATATATTTT
CASSRNRDYNTIYF
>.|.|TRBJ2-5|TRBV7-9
TGTGCCAGCAGCCCGATGAGACAGGCTCAAGAGACCCAGTACTTC
CASSPMRQAQETQYF
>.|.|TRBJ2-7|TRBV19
TGTGCCAGTAGTATCAACAGGGCTGGGGAGCAGTACTTC
CASSINRAGEQYF
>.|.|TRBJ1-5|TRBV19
TGTGCCAGCAGAACGACAACGAATAGCAATCAGCCCCAGCATTTT
CASRTTTNSNQPQHF
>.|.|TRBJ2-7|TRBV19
TGTGCCAGTAGTCTCGGGTCCTCGAGCCTCGAGCAGTACTTC
CASSLGSSSLEQYF
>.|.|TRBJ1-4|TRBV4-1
TGCGCCAGCAGCCGCCTGACAGTCTTCGAAGAAAAACTGTTTTTT
CASSRLTVFEEKLFF
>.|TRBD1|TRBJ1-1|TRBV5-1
TGCGCCAGCAGCACAGGACAGGGGGCTTCGGCTTTCTTT
CASSTGQGASAFF
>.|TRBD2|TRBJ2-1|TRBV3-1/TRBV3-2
TGTGCCAGCAGCCCTAGCGGGAGCTACAATGAGCAGTTCTTC
CASSPSGSYNEQFF
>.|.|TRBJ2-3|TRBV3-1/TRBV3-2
TGTGCCAGCAGCCCGGCGGGACTCCACACAGATACGCAGTATTTT
CASSPAGLHTDTQYF
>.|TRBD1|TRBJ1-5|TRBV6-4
TGTGCCAGCAGTGAGCGGGACAGGGACTTTCAGCCCCAGCATTTT
CASSERDRDFQPQHF
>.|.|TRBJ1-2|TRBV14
TGTGCCAGCAGCCAAGACAATCAGGGGCCCTATGGCTACACCTTC
CASSQDNQGPYGYTF
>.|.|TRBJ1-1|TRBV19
TGTGCCAGTAGTAGCGGGGGTGAAGCTTTCTTT
CASSSGGEAFF
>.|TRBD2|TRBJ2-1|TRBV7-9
TGTGCCAGCAGCTCGAGCCCTAGCGGGACCTCCTACAATGAGCAGTTCTTC
CASSSSPSGTSYNEQFF
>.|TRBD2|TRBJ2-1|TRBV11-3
TGTGCCAGCAGCCCCCTTCGGCGGGAGACTTACAATGAGCAGTTCTTC
CASSPLRRETYNEQFF
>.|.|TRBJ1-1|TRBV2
TGTGCCAGCAGTGAAGCCCCTCAGGCGGGGGGCGCGGGTGCTTTCTTT
CASSEAPQAGGAGAFF
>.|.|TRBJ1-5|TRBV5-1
TGCGCCAGCAGCTTGGTTCCCGGGGATCAGCCCCAGCATTTT
CASSLVPGDQPQHF
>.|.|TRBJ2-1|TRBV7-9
TGTGCCACAGAATTGGTCCCTTACAATGAGCAGTTCTTC
CATELVPYNEQFF
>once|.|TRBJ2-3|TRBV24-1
TGTGCCACCAGTGAGGGGGGACAGCCAGGTGATACGCAGTATTTT
CATSEGGQPGDTQYF
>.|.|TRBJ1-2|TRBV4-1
TGCGCCAGCAGCCAAGACCCAGGCTCAAACTATGGCTACACCTTC
CASSQDPGSNYGYTF
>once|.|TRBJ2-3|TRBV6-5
TGTGCCAGCAGCGTCGGCGGGACCACAGATACGCAGTATTTT
CASSVGGTTDTQYF
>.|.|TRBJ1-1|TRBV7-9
TGTGCCAGCAGCTTAGCGGCGGGAGTAAGGACTGAAGCTTTCTTT
CASSLAAGVRTEAFF
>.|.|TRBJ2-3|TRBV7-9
TGTGCCAGCAGCTCACTGGTTAGCACAGATACGCAGTATTTT
CASSSLVSTDTQYF
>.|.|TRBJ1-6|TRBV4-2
TGTGCCAGCAGCCAAGAATTCCGCCAGGTTAATTCACCCCTCCACTTT
CASSQEFRQVNSPLHF
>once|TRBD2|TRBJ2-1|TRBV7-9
TGTGCCAGCAGCTCCCAAGGGACTAGGGATGAGCAGTTCTTC
CASSSQGTRDEQFF
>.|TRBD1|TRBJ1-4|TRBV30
TGTGCCTGGAGCGCGGGACAGGGGTATGAAAAACTGTTTTTT
CAWSAGQGYEKLFF
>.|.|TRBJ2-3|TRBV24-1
TGTGCCACCAGTGATTTAGACGCCGAGGTCACAGATACGCAGTATTTT
CATSDLDAEVTDTQYF
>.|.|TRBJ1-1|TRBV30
TGTGCCTGGAGTGTCGGACGGGGATTTATGAACACTGAAGCTTTCTTT
CAWSVGRGFMNTEAFF
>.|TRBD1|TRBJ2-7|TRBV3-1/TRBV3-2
TGTGCCAGCAGCTCGGACAGGGCAGGATACGAGCAGTACTTC
CASSSDRAGYEQYF
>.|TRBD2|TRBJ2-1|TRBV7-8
TGTGCCAGCAGCTTAGAGCCTCCGGGACTAGCGGTTGCCAATGAGCAGTTCTTC
CASSLEPPGLAVANEQFF
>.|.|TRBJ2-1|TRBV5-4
TGTGCCAGCAGCTTGGAAGGGGTGCCCAACAATGAGCAGTTCTTC
CASSLEGVPNNEQFF
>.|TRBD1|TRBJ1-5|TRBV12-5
TGTGCTAGTGGTTTGGTGGTAACAACAGGGGAAGTTAACCAGCCCCAGCATTTT
CASGLVVTTGEVNQPQHF